This T cell receptor (beta chain) was retrieved from a study of technical replicates of blood from a handful of donors. Germline V gene lookup returns CDR1 MDHEN and CDR2 SYDVKM. This CDR3 region has 14 residues. The V gene end was trimmed by 4 bases and the J gene end by 5 bases; junction bases not matched to a gene: 6. Generated by immunoSEQ multiplex PCR, the TCRdb table keeps only in-frame clones and is missing some. Among under 85,000 clones listed, less than 98% were seen once. The source is a human donor in good health. This rearrangement joins TRBV28 to TRBJ2-7, with 9 positions matching TRBD1. The sequencing sample was made of T cells isolated from PBMCs. The chain's CDR3 is CASSYRDRVDEQYF. DNA of the CDR3: TGTGCCAGCAGTTACCGGGACAGGGTAGACGAGCAGTACTTC.